The rows below give T cell receptor beta chains drawn from one sample of a study of vaccination effects on CD4 cells after COVID-19. Clones were read by immunoSEQ multiplex PCR, and TCRdb kept only the in-frame ones, dropping some. The top ten hold approximately 11% of the sample, which has 35,000 to 55,000 clones, around 76% seen once. Their cognate antigens are unknown. Source: CD4+ T cells from PBMCs cultured with SARS-CoV-2 spike peptides, taken before COVID-19 vaccination. These receptor sequences come from a human donor who received a COVID-19 vaccine. CDR3s include the opening cysteine and the closing phenylalanine or tryptophan. A D gene is named only where the DNA matches it firmly. Clone size is not always given. Where it is, it says once, few, many or a class for expanded clones.

NA,NA,TRBJ1-5,TRBV28,CASSLLMQPQHF,TGTGCCAGCAGTTTATTAATGCAGCCCCAGCATTTT
NA,NA,TRBJ1-3,TRBV5-1,CASSSQGPSSGNTIYF,TGCGCCAGCAGCTCTCAGGGGCCCTCCTCTGGAAACACCATATATTTT
NA,NA,TRBJ2-3,TRBV9,CASGKAGPSTDTQYF,TGTGCCAGCGGCAAAGCGGGTCCAAGCACAGATACGCAGTATTTT
once,NA,TRBJ1-4,TRBV18,CASSPGGTYATNEKLFF,TGTGCCAGCTCACCGGGGGGAACATATGCAACTAATGAAAAACTGTTTTTT
NA,TRBD1,TRBJ2-4,TRBV7-9,CASSPGTGVPKNIQYF,TGTGCCAGCAGCCCCGGGACAGGGGTGCCCAAAAACATTCAGTACTTC
NA,TRBD1,TRBJ2-3,TRBV2,CASSEIGTAEFTDTQYF,TGTGCCAGCAGTGAAATTGGGACAGCTGAATTCACAGATACGCAGTATTTT
NA,TRBD1,TRBJ2-1,TRBV27,CATRTGTYNEQFF,TGTGCCACCAGGACAGGAACTTACAATGAGCAGTTCTTC
NA,NA,TRBJ2-5,TRBV7-2,CASSLVGAETQYF,TGTGCCAGCAGCTTAGTCGGGGCAGAGACCCAGTACTTC
few,NA,TRBJ1-2,TRBV7-8,CASSLVVTTGGYTF,TGTGCCAGCAGCTTAGTGGTTACAACAGGGGGCTACACCTTC
NA,TRBD1,TRBJ1-5,TRBV28,CASSFYRGSQPQHF,TGTGCCAGCAGTTTCTACAGGGGGTCTCAGCCCCAGCATTTT
NA,TRBD1,TRBJ1-1,TRBV30,CAWRRTGTEAFF,TGTGCCTGGAGACGGACAGGGACTGAAGCTTTCTTT
medium-sized,TRBD1,TRBJ1-1,TRBV19,CASSRDSHTEAFF,TGTGCCAGTAGCCGGGACAGTCACACTGAAGCTTTCTTT
NA,NA,TRBJ2-5,TRBV5-4,CASSPPHGQETQYF,TGTGCCAGCAGCCCCCCCCACGGGCAAGAGACCCAGTACTTC
NA,NA,TRBJ1-1,TRBV6-1,CASSEGTPARAFF,TGTGCCAGCAGCGAAGGGACACCGGCCCGGGCTTTCTTT
NA,NA,TRBJ1-4,TRBV5-1,CASSPSDSTNEKLFF,TGCGCCAGCAGCCCCTCGGACAGCACAAATGAAAAACTGTTTTTT
NA,NA,TRBJ1-4,TRBV18,CASSRATNEKLFF,TGTGCCAGCTCACGAGCAACTAATGAAAAACTGTTTTTT
NA,NA,TRBJ1-2,TRBV10-2,CASSDRGSNYGYTF,TGCGCCAGCAGTGATCGAGGATCTAACTATGGCTACACCTTC
NA,NA,TRBJ2-1,TRBV5-1,CASSFLTRSSYNEQFF,TGCGCCAGCAGCTTTTTGACAAGGAGCTCCTACAATGAGCAGTTCTTC
few,NA,TRBJ1-2,TRBV10-1,CASSLGVNYGYTF,TGCGCCAGCTCCCTTGGGGTGAACTATGGCTACACCTTC
NA,NA,TRBJ1-5,TRBV2,CASSEAPVNQPQHF,TGTGCCAGCAGTGAAGCGCCTGTGAATCAGCCCCAGCATTTT
NA,TRBD2,TRBJ2-2,TRBV7-2,CASSRTSGGYTGELFF,TGTGCCAGCAGCAGAACTAGCGGGGGGTACACCGGGGAGCTGTTTTTT
few,NA,TRBJ1-5,TRBV30,CAWSNGGNQPQHF,TGTGCCTGGAGTAACGGGGGGAATCAGCCCCAGCATTTT
NA,TRBD1,TRBJ1-2,TRBV5-1,CASSFDRAGYTF,TGCGCCAGCAGCTTTGACAGGGCGGGCTACACCTTC
few,NA,TRBJ1-1,TRBV28,CASSRRNTEAFF,TGTGCCAGCAGCCGGAGGAACACTGAAGCTTTCTTT
NA,NA,TRBJ2-1,TRBV5-1,CASTRNYNEQFF,TGCGCCAGCACCCGGAACTACAATGAGCAGTTCTTC
NA,NA,TRBJ2-3,TRBV7-9,CASSLSRAIDTQYF,TGTGCCAGCAGCTTATCCAGGGCAATAGATACGCAGTATTTT
NA,TRBD2,TRBJ2-2,TRBV29-1,CSVDGGARGGELFF,TGCAGCGTTGACGGGGGGGCCCGGGGCGGGGAGCTGTTTTTT
NA,TRBD1,TRBJ2-3,TRBV30,CAWSRRQGSTDTQYF,TGTGCCTGGAGTCGCAGACAGGGGAGCACAGATACGCAGTATTTT
NA,NA,TRBJ2-5,TRBV18,CASSPAASSQETQYF,TGTGCCAGCTCACCAGCAGCGTCGAGCCAAGAGACCCAGTACTTC
NA,NA,TRBJ2-2,TRBV20-1,CSASQAANTGELFF,TGCAGTGCTAGTCAAGCCGCGAACACCGGGGAGCTGTTTTTT
NA,NA,TRBJ1-2,TRBV3-1/TRBV3-2,CASSPLQGLYGYTF,TGTGCCAGCAGCCCCCTACAGGGTTTGTATGGCTACACCTTC
NA,NA,TRBJ2-1,TRBV4-1,CASSPTFLRGVDEQFF,TGCGCCAGCAGCCCCACATTCCTGAGAGGGGTTGATGAGCAGTTCTTC
NA,NA,TRBJ1-2,TRBV29-1,CSILNRGTYTF,TGCAGCATCCTGAATCGGGGGACCTACACCTTC
NA,NA,TRBJ2-3,TRBV24-1,CATSDLGPDTQYF,TGTGCCACCAGTGATCTCGGTCCAGATACGCAGTATTTT
NA,NA,TRBJ2-5,TRBV5-1,CASSRGGQETQYF,TGCGCCAGCAGCAGGGGTGGGCAGGAGACCCAGTACTTC
NA,NA,TRBJ2-6,TRBV5-1,CASSLDRLSGANVLTF,TGCGCCAGCAGCTTGGACAGACTCTCTGGGGCCAACGTCCTGACTTTC
NA,NA,TRBJ1-2,TRBV25-1,CTSSGGSDANYGYTF,TGTACCAGCAGTGGAGGCAGCGATGCTAACTATGGCTACACCTTC
NA,TRBD1,TRBJ2-3,TRBV5-8,CASSPPLKEKRQGTQYF,TGTGCCAGCAGCCCGCCCCTTAAAGAGAAAAGACAGGGTACGCAGTATTTT
NA,TRBD2,TRBJ2-1,TRBV7-9,CASSLDWGSGGLYNEQFF,TGTGCCAGCAGCTTAGATTGGGGTAGCGGGGGACTCTACAATGAGCAGTTCTTC
NA,NA,TRBJ1-2,TRBV19,CASSIDGQNYGYTF,TGTGCCAGTAGTATAGATGGACAGAACTATGGCTACACCTTC
few,NA,TRBJ2-1,TRBV18,CASSPGRQSWAAFF,TGTGCCAGCTCACCAGGCCGTCAAAGCTGGGCCGCGTTCTTC
NA,TRBD1,TRBJ1-2,TRBV9,CASSASGTVNYGYTF,TGTGCCAGCAGCGCCTCCGGGACAGTAAACTATGGCTACACCTTC
NA,TRBD1,TRBJ1-2,TRBV5-1,CASSQAPGQLYGYTF,TGCGCCAGCAGCCAAGCCCCGGGACAGCTGTATGGCTACACCTTC
NA,NA,TRBJ2-6,TRBV5-1,CASSITSGANVLTF,TGCGCCAGCAGCATAACATCCGGGGCCAACGTCCTGACTTTC
NA,TRBD2,TRBJ2-1,TRBV27,CARLNTSDPYNEQFF,TGTGCCAGGTTAAATACTAGCGACCCCTACAATGAGCAGTTCTTC
NA,NA,TRBJ1-2,TRBV2,CASTSQGYGYTF,TGTGCCAGCACGTCCCAGGGCTATGGCTACACCTTC
NA,TRBD2,TRBJ2-5,TRBV5-6,CASSSGSGAKETQYF,TGTGCCAGCAGCTCTGGTAGCGGGGCTAAAGAGACCCAGTACTTC
NA,TRBD1,TRBJ2-5,TRBV5-4,CASSFKKTGGSVQETQYF,TGTGCCAGCAGCTTCAAAAAGACAGGGGGAAGCGTACAAGAGACCCAGTACTTC
NA,NA,TRBJ1-5,TRBV27,CASSLNGGYSNQPQHF,TGTGCCAGCAGTTTAAACGGGGGATATAGCAATCAGCCCCAGCATTTT
NA,TRBD1,TRBJ2-3,TRBV24-1,CATSDLQGTMNTQYF,TGTGCCACCAGTGATTTACAGGGGACCATGAATACGCAGTATTTT
NA,TRBD2,TRBJ2-3,TRBV19,CASTISGTFGNTQYF,TGTGCCAGTACCATCAGCGGGACGTTCGGGAATACGCAGTATTTT
NA,TRBD1,TRBJ1-4,TRBV7-2,CASSPRTGNEKLFF,TGTGCCAGCAGCCCAAGGACAGGGAATGAAAAACTGTTTTTT
NA,TRBD1,TRBJ1-1,TRBV5-1,CASSPGQPPAFF,TGCGCCAGCAGCCCGGGACAGCCCCCGGCTTTCTTT